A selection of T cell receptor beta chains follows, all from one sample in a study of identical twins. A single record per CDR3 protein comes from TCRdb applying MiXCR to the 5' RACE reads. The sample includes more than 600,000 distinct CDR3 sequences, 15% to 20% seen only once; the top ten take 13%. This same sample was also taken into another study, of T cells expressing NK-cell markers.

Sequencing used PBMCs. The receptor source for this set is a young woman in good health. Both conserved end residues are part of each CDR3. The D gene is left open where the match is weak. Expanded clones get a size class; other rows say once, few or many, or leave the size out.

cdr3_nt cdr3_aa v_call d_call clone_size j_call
TGTGCCAGCAGTGGTCAGGGGGCAAGATTGGGGGGGTCACCCCTCCACTTT CASSGQGARLGGSPLHF TRBV12-3/TRBV12-4 TRBD1 few TRBJ1-6
TGCAGTGCTAGAGGGCCAGGGGGCAAGCAGTACTTC CSARGPGGKQYF TRBV20-1 TRBD1 NA TRBJ2-7
TGTGCCAGCAGCTCCAGAGGGGGCCCCCTCCTCTCTGGGGCCAACGTCCTGACTTTC CASSSRGGPLLSGANVLTF TRBV9 TRBD1 NA TRBJ2-6
TGTGCCATCAGTGAAACAGGGCTTATGAAACACATTCAGTACTTC CAISETGLMKHIQYF TRBV10-3 NA NA TRBJ2-4
TGTGCCAGCACCCGAGCGGGGATCAACAATGAGCAGTTCTTC CASTRAGINNEQFF TRBV12-3/TRBV12-4 TRBD2 few TRBJ2-1
TGCAGTGCTAGAGACAGGGAACACTCCTACAATGAGCAGTTCTTC CSARDREHSYNEQFF TRBV20-1 NA few TRBJ2-1
TGCAGTGCTAGGGGAATGTACAATGAGCAGTTCTTC CSARGMYNEQFF TRBV20-1 NA few TRBJ2-1
TGTGCCAGGGGCCCTGGACTCCCTTTGTTAGCTTTCTTT CARGPGLPLLAFF TRBV5-3 NA NA TRBJ1-1
TGCAGTGCTCCCTTTTCAGGGACCCCTTACAATGAGCAGTTCTTC CSAPFSGTPYNEQFF TRBV20-1 NA few TRBJ2-1
TGTGCCAGTACTCACTACACGGGGGCGGTAGGCTACACCTTC CASTHYTGAVGYTF TRBV12-3/TRBV12-4 NA few TRBJ1-2
TGTGCCAGCAGCCAATATTTGCCACAGGGACCCTACAAAAACATTCAGTACTTC CASSQYLPQGPYKNIQYF TRBV3-1 NA few TRBJ2-4
TGTGCCAGCAGCCTAAGACAGGGGGCGATTGAGCAGTTCTTC CASSLRQGAIEQFF TRBV7-2 TRBD1 NA TRBJ2-1
TGCGCCAGCAGCTCCGCCGACTTTGAAGCTTTCTTT CASSSADFEAFF TRBV5-1 NA NA TRBJ1-1
TGTGCCAGCAGTTTAGGGCGGGTCGAAGAGACCCAGTACTTC CASSLGRVEETQYF TRBV12-3/TRBV12-4 NA few TRBJ2-5
TGCGCCAGCAGCCAAGGACAGGGGGTTGGGGCACCTGAAGCTTTCTTT CASSQGQGVGAPEAFF TRBV5-1 TRBD1 NA TRBJ1-1
TGTGCCACCAATCGAGGGGGGGGGCCTACAGATACGCAGTATTTT CATNRGGGPTDTQYF TRBV15 NA NA TRBJ2-3
TGCAGTGCTGGGGGGGGGAGAGAGACCCAGTACTTC CSAGGGRETQYF TRBV20-1 TRBD2 NA TRBJ2-5
TGTGCCTGGACGGGGGACGGGGAGCTGTTTTTT CAWTGDGELFF TRBV30 NA few TRBJ2-2
TGCGCCAGCCCCAGGGTATCCCACGGTGGGAGGACAGCGTACGAGCAGTACTTC CASPRVSHGGRTAYEQYF TRBV5-1 NA NA TRBJ2-7
TGCAGTGCTAGCGGTCTAGCTAAAGAGACCCAGTACTTC CSASGLAKETQYF TRBV20-1 NA few TRBJ2-5
TGTGCCTGGAGTGTACTTCTAGACTCTCACTCCTACAATGAGCAGTTCTTC CAWSVLLDSHSYNEQFF TRBV30 NA NA TRBJ2-1
TGTGCCAGCAGCTTATATTCAGATACGCAGTATTTT CASSLYSDTQYF TRBV7-9 NA NA TRBJ2-3
TGCAGTGCTACGACGGACGGACTCGTTTGGGGCTACACCTTC CSATTDGLVWGYTF TRBV20-1 NA few TRBJ1-2